This note documents a single T cell receptor (beta chain) sequence. Deletions cut 8 bases from V and 3 bases from J, with 13 bases between. The CDR3 length is 12 residues. The germline V gene has CDR1 DFQATT and CDR2 SNEGSKA (reference sequence). The entry originates in a study of glioma-infiltrating T cells. Amplification of TCR alpha and beta CDR3 regions from RNA used iRepertoire nested multiplex PCR. MiXCR, applied by TCRdb to the multiplex PCR reads, yields one record per CDR3 protein. The table shows some 180,000 distinct CDR3 sequences, with around 32% occurring only once. The chain combines TRBV20-1 with TRBJ1-2; perhaps TRBD1 as D (6 bases). The sequence came from a human donor with low-grade glioma or glioblastoma, undergoing nonglioma brain surgery, or in good health (not recorded which). The sequencing sample was made of glioma tissue, nonneoplastic brain tissue, or PBMCs (not recorded which). Here the CDR3 reads CSYVGGHYGYTF. DNA for the CDR3: TGCAGTTACGTCGGGGGCCACTATGGCTACACCTTC.